This TCR beta chain came from a study of long-term antiretroviral therapy in people with HIV. Turning to the study itself: The oldest specimens predate the 2015 immediate-ART recommendation by about a decade.

CDR1 and CDR2 from the germline V gene are SEHNR and FQNEAQ (reference sequence). This CDR3 contains 12 residues. Trimming left V 4 bases short and J 14 bases short, with 12 bases between. Per donor, at least one pre-ART and at least two post-ART PBMC samples were obtained. The libraries were made with immunoSEQ v3.0 at survey level. Profiling relied on immunoSEQ multiplex PCR, and the TCRdb table lists in-frame clones only, not all of them. This sample has around 8,600 clones, with 78% found just once. The receptor was isolated from a man aged 40-49 years with HIV. V is TRBV7-9 and J is TRBJ1-6; a weak D match, TRBD1 (5 bases). The material sequenced was unsorted PBMCs, taken 0.6 years before starting antiretroviral therapy. DNA for the CDR3: TGTGCCAGCAGCTCCTCAGGGACGTCCCTCCACTTT. Protein sequence: CASSSSGTSLHF.